The next 30 T cell receptor beta chains were all read from a single sample in a study of identical twins. TCRdb processed the 5' RACE reads anew with MiXCR; each CDR3 protein has one entry. There are 1.5 million to 2 million distinct CDR3 sequences in the sample; around 33% occur only once, and around 0.25% lies in the top ten. Sample: cord blood. All receptors come from a newborn girl in good health.

V and J are TRBV12-3 or TRBV12-4 and TRBJ1-2; D is ambiguous. V lost 1 base, J lost 4 bases, and 7 bases lay in between. The CDR3 has 13 amino acids. The CDR3 bases are TGTGCCAGCAGTTTAGGGCCTCGCTATGGCTACACCTTC. Translated: CASSLGPRYGYTF.

The gene calls are TRBV20-1 and TRBJ2-3; 8 bases fit TRBD2. This CDR3 contains 13 residues. Germline-derived CDR1 and CDR2 are DFQATT and SNEGSKA (reference sequence). J lost 5 bases, V lost 6 bases, and 7 bases had no gene match. CDR3 protein: CSATGLEGDTQYF. CDR3 DNA: TGCAGTGCCACGGGACTAGAAGGAGATACGCAGTATTTT.

A few counts support this clonotype. The genes are TRBV29-1 and TRBJ2-2; TRBD1 might be the D (6 bases). In germline, CDR1 is SQVTM, CDR2 ANQGSEA. This CDR3 contains 13 residues. V lost 4 bases and J lost 0, with 6 bases in between. The CDR3, as DNA: TGCAGCGTTGGACAGGCGAACACCGGGGAGCTGTTTTTT. Translating gives CSVGQANTGELFF.

V and J are TRBV20-1 and TRBJ2-2, with a possible D match to TRBD2 (6 bases). V lost 1 base to trimming and J lost 7 bases, with 19 bases between them. The germline V gene encodes CDR1 DFQATT and CDR2 SNEGSKA (reference sequence). CDR3 length: 16 amino acids. For the CDR3, the DNA is TGCAGTGCTAGAGGGATACGGGCCGGCGGGGACGGGGAGCTGTTTTTT. It encodes CSARGIRAGGDGELFF.

This clonotype was recorded at least ten times. At one end, the junction sequence differs from germline, possibly due to a read error. The chain uses TRBV5-1 and TRBJ2-5, with D unclear. The CDR3 loop spans 13 amino acids. Germline-derived CDR1 and CDR2 are SGHRS and YFSETQ. The CDR3, as DNA: TGTGCCAGCAGTTTTAGATACCAAGAGACCCAGTACTTC. Residues: CASSFRYQETQYF.

This clonotype was recorded many times. V usage is TRBV10-3 and J usage is TRBJ1-2, with 7 bases identical to TRBD1. In germline, CDR1 is ENHRY, CDR2 SYGVKD. V lost 7 bases to trimming and J lost 5 bases; unmatched junction nucleotides: 4. The CDR3 has 12 amino acids. CDR3 amino acids: CAITATGYGYTF. DNA for the CDR3: TGTGCCATCACCGCGACAGGGTATGGCTACACCTTC.

In the case of this clonotype: A read error is possible here, since a much larger clone lies one base away. This chain joins TRBV10-3 and TRBJ2-7; D might be TRBD1 or TRBD2, each matching 5 bases. The CDR3 spans 16 residues. Germline V gives CDR1 ENHRY, CDR2 SYGVKD. Trimming left V 6 bases short and J 7 bases short, with 25 bases between. CDR3 nucleotides: TGTGCCATCAGCCGAGAGCCGGGACGGCTATACAATGAGCAGTACTTC. It translates to CAISREPGRLYNEQYF.

This clonotype was detected ten times or more. V is TRBV5-6 and J is TRBJ2-3; D possibly uses TRBD1 or TRBD2 (5 bases each). The length of the CDR3 is 15 residues. The V end was cut by 1 base, the J end by 2 bases, with 11 bases between. CDR1 and CDR2 from the germline V gene are SGHDT and YYEEEE. The CDR3 nucleotides are TGTGCCAGCAGCTTGTCCCGGGGCCTCACAGATACGCAGTATTTT. Protein product: CASSLSRGLTDTQYF.

This clonotype was picked up a small number of times. The chain has TRBV20-1 and TRBJ1-1; D is perhaps TRBD1 (5 bases). Trimming removed 2 bases at V and 5 bases at J, with 15 bases between. This CDR3 region has 14 residues. The germline gives CDR1 DFQATT, CDR2 SNEGSKA (reference sequence). CDR3 coding DNA: TGCAGTGCTAGATACTCCTATGGGGGTACTGAAGCTTTCTTT. It codes for CSARYSYGGTEAFF.

This clonotype turned up a few times. The chain joins TRBV4-2 to TRBJ2-1; 10 bases align to TRBD2. The CDR3 has 13 residues. V lost 0 bases, J lost 15 bases, and 5 bases stayed unmatched. CDR1 is LGHNA and CDR2 is YNFKEQ in the germline V gene. This CDR3 is CASSQDSGGGLFF. CDR3 coding DNA: TGTGCCAGCAGCCAAGACAGCGGGGGGGGTTTGTTCTTC.

This clonotype has just a few counts. J is TRBJ1-5 and V is TRBV27; 7 positions agree with TRBD1. V shed 3 bases and J 6 bases; nucleotides not matched to a gene: 8. Germline CDR1 reads MNHEY; CDR2 reads SMNVEV (reference sequence). The CDR3 is made up of 15 amino acids. The CDR3 protein is CASSFRTGVGQPQHF. In DNA, the CDR3 is TGTGCCAGCAGTTTCCGAACAGGGGTCGGTCAGCCCCAGCATTTT.

The gene calls are TRBV7-2 and TRBJ2-3; D call uncertain. CDR3 length: 15 residues. In germline, CDR1 is SGHTA, CDR2 FQGNSA. Trimming removed 5 bases from V and 2 bases from J, with 14 bases in between. The CDR3 DNA follows: TGTGCCAGCAGCCGAATCTCGGGCCCCACAGATACGCAGTATTTT. This gives the protein CASSRISGPTDTQYF.

The chain employs TRBV27 and TRBJ2-7; a possible D gene is TRBD1 (6 bases). Germline CDR1 reads MNHEY; CDR2 reads SMNVEV (reference sequence). Trimming removed 2 bases at V and 3 bases at J, with 14 bases between. The CDR3 has 15 amino acids. CDR3 region: CASSLIGQSVYEQYF. The CDR3 DNA follows: TGTGCCAGCAGTTTAATCGGACAGTCCGTCTACGAGCAGTACTTC.

The V gene is TRBV30, the J gene TRBJ2-7; 8 positions match TRBD1. This CDR3 is 12 amino acids long. J gave up 2 bases and V 7 bases, and 4 bases lay outside the gene matches. Germline V gene data show CDR1 as GTSNPN and CDR2 as SVGIG (reference sequence). CDR3 coding DNA: TGTGCCTACCAACAGGGGGCCTACGAGCAGTACTTC. This sequence encodes CAYQQGAYEQYF. The whole variable domain, filled in from reference TRBV30 and TRBJ2-7, reads SQTIHQWPATLVQPVGSPLSLECTVEGTSNPNLYWYRQAAGRGLQLLFYSVGIGQISSEVPQNLSASRPQDRQFILSSKKLLLSDSGFYLCAYQQGAYEQYFGPGTRLTVT.

The genes are TRBV7-8 and TRBJ1-4, with a possible D match to TRBD1 (5 bases). CDR3 length: 14 amino acids. The germline V and J ends were trimmed by 5 bases and 8 bases, with 15 bases remaining between them. CDR1 is SGHVS and CDR2 is FQNEAQ in the germline V gene. The CDR3 DNA reads as TGTGCCAGCAGCCATTCCATCCGGGGCGAAAAACTGTTTTTT. The encoded protein is CASSHSIRGEKLFF.

This clonotype was counted once. A much larger clone differs from this one at a single base, so this may be a read error. The CDR3 protein is CASSRVLAGETQFF. The CDR3 DNA reads TGTGCCAGCAGTCGTGTGCTAGCGGGAGAGACCCAGTTCTTC. The rearrangement joins TRBV2 to TRBJ2-5; 10 bases map to TRBD2. The last part of the DNA fits TRBJ2-1 better; the J call may be wrong. Germline V gene sequence: CDR1 SNHLY, CDR2 FYNNEI. There are 14 residues in the CDR3.

This clonotype was counted only a few times. This chain connects TRBV20-1 to TRBJ2-4; the D gene is possibly TRBD2 (6 bases). Germline-derived CDR1 and CDR2 are DFQATT and SNEGSKA (reference sequence). V shed 4 bases and J shed 8 bases, with 18 bases lying between them. CDR3 size: 14 residues. The CDR3 loop reads CSAKIAVGLDIQYF. Written as DNA, the CDR3 is TGCAGTGCTAAGATAGCGGTGGGGCTGGACATTCAGTACTTC.

The V and J genes are TRBV9 and TRBJ2-7; D gene unclear. Germline assignment: CDR1 SGDLS and CDR2 YYNGEE. The CDR3 has 15 residues. V was shortened by 3 bases and J by 2 bases, with 15 bases between the two germline ends. The CDR3 is CASSAAIDPTYEQYF. The CDR3 DNA follows: TGTGCCAGCAGCGCCGCAATTGACCCCACCTACGAGCAGTACTTC. Drawing the rest from reference TRBV9 and TRBJ2-7, the complete variable domain is DSGVTQTPKHLITATGQRVTLRCSPRSGDLSVYWYQQSLDQGLQFLIQYYNGEERAKGNILERFSAQQFPDLHSELNLSSLELGDSALYFCASSAAIDPTYEQYFGPGTRLTVT.

In this sample, this clonotype turned up a few times. This rearrangement joins TRBV12-3 or TRBV12-4 to TRBJ2-1; 10 nucleotides align to TRBD2. With 0 bases clipped from V and 4 bases from J, the junction kept 9 bases outside the gene matches. This CDR3 is 18 amino acids long. CDR3 DNA: TGTGCCAGCAGTTTAGCGTGGGCCGGGACTAGCGCTTACAATGAGCAGTTCTTC. Protein product: CASSLAWAGTSAYNEQFF.

DNA of the CDR3: TGCAGTGCTAGCGGGGGGGGGCTGACAGATACGCAGTATTTT. Translating it yields CSASGGGLTDTQYF. This rearrangement joins TRBV20-1 to TRBJ2-3; 8 bases align to TRBD2. The length of the CDR3 is 14 residues. Germline CDR1 reads DFQATT; CDR2 reads SNEGSKA (reference sequence). V was clipped by 3 bases and J by 3 bases; unmatched bases: 5.

Worth noting for this clonotype: Given a much more abundant clone one base away, this may be a read error. The chain uses TRBV27 and TRBJ2-7, with D perhaps assigned TRBD1 or TRBD2 (5 bases each). In germline, CDR1 is MNHEY, CDR2 SMNVEV (reference sequence). The CDR3 contains 14 residues. CDR3 sequence reads: CASSQGRTSHEQYF. The CDR3 region has the DNA TGTGCCAGCAGCCAGGGACGCACCTCCCACGAGCAGTACTTC.

This clonotype was detected only once. J is TRBJ2-4 and V is TRBV3-1, with D perhaps given as TRBD1 or TRBD2 (5 bases each). CDR1 is LGHDT, CDR2 YNNKEL, per germline (reference sequence). V lost 3 bases, J lost 8 bases, and 17 bases lay in between. CDR3 length: 15 residues. The CDR3 bases are TGTGCCAGCAGCCAGGGGGACCCCTTCCCCGACATTCAGTACTTC. It specifies CASSQGDPFPDIQYF.

The CDR3 reads CASSFKQGARNSPLHF. The CDR3 region has the DNA TGTGCCAGCAGCTTTAAACAGGGGGCGCGTAATTCACCCCTCCACTTT. This sequence joins TRBV7-6 and TRBJ1-6; 9 nucleotides agree with TRBD1. From germline, CDR1 is SGHVS and CDR2 FNYEAQ. Losses at the gene ends were 3 bases for V and 6 bases for J; bases not matched to a gene: 6. This CDR3 has 16 residues.

This clonotype was observed a few times. This sequence joins TRBV27 and TRBJ2-4, with 11 bases that match TRBD2. TRBJ2-5 matches the DNA end more closely, so the J call is doubtful. CDR1 and CDR2 from the germline V gene are MNHEY and SMNVEV (reference sequence). The CDR3 covers 16 residues. DNA of the CDR3: TGTGCCAGCAGTTTAGGGAACCTAGCGGGAGGCGAGACCCAGTACTTC. Its protein product is CASSLGNLAGGETQYF.

The sample holds a few counts of this clonotype. The chain combines TRBV20-1 with TRBJ1-5; D is undetermined. The V and J ends lost 6 bases and 4 bases respectively, with 16 bases between them. The germline V gene encodes CDR1 DFQATT and CDR2 SNEGSKA (reference sequence). CDR3 size: 14 residues. This CDR3 is CSAPPGKGNQPQHF. CDR3 nucleotides: TGCAGTGCGCCTCCGGGCAAGGGTAATCAGCCCCAGCATTTT.

This clonotype has only a few counts. The V and J genes are TRBV10-3 and TRBJ2-6, with 8 bases lining up with TRBD1. Germline loops: CDR1 ENHRY, CDR2 SYGVKD. Unmatched junction bases numbered 4, after V lost 6 bases and J lost 0 bases. The length of the CDR3 is 16 residues. The CDR3 sequence is CAIRQGGSSGANVLTF. The CDR3 nucleotides read TGTGCCATCAGACAGGGGGGATCCTCTGGGGCCAACGTCCTGACTTTC.

This clonotype came up a few times. The chain carries TRBV20-1 and TRBJ2-1; D not resolved. The V and J ends lost 3 bases and 5 bases respectively, with 14 bases between them. Germline assignment: CDR1 DFQATT and CDR2 SNEGSKA (reference sequence). This CDR3 has 14 residues. The CDR3 DNA sequence: TGCAGTGCTAGCCGGCTAGGGTACAACAATGAGCAGTTCTTC. Its protein product is CSASRLGYNNEQFF.

The sample holds a few counts of this clonotype. V and J are TRBV29-1 and TRBJ2-5, with 7 positions matching TRBD1. The CDR3 length is 12 residues. Germline V gene sequence: CDR1 SQVTM, CDR2 ANQGSEA. The V segment lost 3 bases and the J segment 2 bases; nucleotides outside the gene matches: 0. CDR3 loop: CSVEGQQETQYF. CDR3 sequence (DNA): TGCAGCGTTGAGGGACAGCAAGAGACCCAGTACTTC.

The sample holds a few counts of this clonotype. J is TRBJ1-5 and V is TRBV5-8; no clear D. The CDR3 extends over 16 amino acids. Germline V gene data show CDR1 as SGHTS and CDR2 as YDEGEE. V was clipped by 4 bases and J by 3 bases, with 17 bases between them. The CDR3 sequence is CASSPGASSTNQPQHF. CDR3 DNA sequence: TGTGCCAGCAGCCCGGGCGCTAGCAGCACCAATCAGCCCCAGCATTTT.

This clonotype was seen only a few times. CDR3 protein: CASSSGLIQETQYF. The CDR3 DNA follows: TGTGCCAGCAGCTCTGGACTGATCCAAGAGACCCAGTACTTC. The chain has TRBV5-4 and TRBJ2-5; possible D gene TRBD2, 5 bases. From germline, CDR1 is SGHNT and CDR2 YYREEE (reference sequence). Between the trimmed V and J ends, which lost 3 bases and 1 base, there was a span of 10 bases. The CDR3 spans 14 residues.